The clone carrying this T cell receptor (beta chain) was counted at least ten times. Its specificity is unknown. The iRepertoire nested amplicon-rescue multiplex PCR amplified TCR alpha and beta CDR3s from RNA. Tissue mRNA or PBMC total RNA, 100-400 ng, went into one-step reverse transcription and amplification. TCRdb redid the calling of the multiplex PCR reads with MiXCR, one entry per CDR3 protein. The top ten hold around two fifths of the sample, which has about 93,000 distinct CDR3 sequences, 35% to 45% seen once. This record belongs to a study of glioma-infiltrating T cells. Broader study findings: Gliomas, especially low-grade, showed above-expected tissue-blood divergence; non-neoplastic patients showed below. CDR3 overlap between tissue and blood was very small.

Germline V gene lookup returns CDR1 SGHRS and CDR2 YFSETQ. This CDR3 contains 14 residues. Losses at the gene ends were 6 bases for V and 8 bases for J; bases not matched to a gene: 10. Specimen: glioma tissue, nonneoplastic brain tissue, or PBMCs (not recorded which). This TCR was sampled from a human donor with low-grade glioma or glioblastoma, undergoing nonglioma brain surgery, or in good health (not recorded which). The chain carries TRBV5-1 and TRBJ2-1, with 8 bases aligning to TRBD2. The CDR3 loop reads CASNFPGRGDEQFF. The CDR3 DNA reads as TGCGCCAGCAATTTTCCTGGGCGGGGGGATGAGCAGTTCTTC.